This TCR beta chain came from a study of T cells in Graves' hyperthyroidism and ophthalmopathy. Study-wide findings and caveats: Also found in blood were most expanded thyroid clonotypes above 0.001. The model predicted ophthalmopathy a median 6.5 months before onset.

At least 3 on the Clinical Activity Score was recorded for ophthalmopathy patients, who also had NOSPECS grade at least 4 and duration under 3 months. 10 ml of fresh peripheral blood supplied the PBMCs. Template material for amplifying TCR beta CDR3 regions consisted of RNA transcripts. During a first-round RT-PCR of the TCR CDR3, the HTBI primer set was used. TCRdb re-called the multiplex PCR reads through MiXCR, storing one row per CDR3 protein. The table has more than 500,000 distinct CDR3 sequences, approximately 16% seen once; the top ten hold 25% to 30%. This clonotype occurred many times. Antigen unknown. The CDR3 runs to 14 residues. In germline, CDR1 is ENHRY, CDR2 SYGVKD. The V gene end was trimmed by 5 bases and the J gene end by 7 bases; junction bases not matched to a gene: 9.

Specimen: blood. V gene TRBV10-3 combines with J gene TRBJ2-7; 9 bases agree with TRBD2. The clonotype comes from a woman in her 30s with Graves' ophthalmopathy. The CDR3 DNA reads as TGTGCCATCAGTCCCCCAGCGGGAGGTAGAGAGCAGTACTTC. Protein product: CAISPPAGGREQYF.